The source of this T cell receptor beta chain is a study of blood T cell repertoires in COVID-19. Across the study: COVID-19 samples collected from the United States, Italy and Spain covered acute and convalescent phases. T cells, B-cell-depleted T cells, or PBMCs supplied cDNA or gDNA.

In the authors' methods: Cell counts per sample came from amplifying reference gene primers. The repertoire was sequenced with immunoSEQ multiplex PCR; TCRdb's copy has only in-frame clones and lacks some. Clonal size and the V and J genes are those of that table, whereas D and trimming came from the DNA. The table records about 120,000 clones, around 85% of them present only once. Germline CDR1 reads SGHAT; CDR2 reads FQNNGV. The CDR3 consists of 15 residues. The V end was cut by 3 bases, the J end by 1 base, with 13 bases between. The chain links TRBV11-2 to TRBJ2-7; D perhaps matches TRBD1 (6 bases). The TCR originated in a man aged 70 or older who had recovered from COVID-19. The specimen was peripheral blood. Here the CDR3 reads CASSFLYRASYEQYF. In DNA, the CDR3 is TGTGCCAGCAGCTTCTTGTACAGGGCTTCCTACGAGCAGTACTTC.